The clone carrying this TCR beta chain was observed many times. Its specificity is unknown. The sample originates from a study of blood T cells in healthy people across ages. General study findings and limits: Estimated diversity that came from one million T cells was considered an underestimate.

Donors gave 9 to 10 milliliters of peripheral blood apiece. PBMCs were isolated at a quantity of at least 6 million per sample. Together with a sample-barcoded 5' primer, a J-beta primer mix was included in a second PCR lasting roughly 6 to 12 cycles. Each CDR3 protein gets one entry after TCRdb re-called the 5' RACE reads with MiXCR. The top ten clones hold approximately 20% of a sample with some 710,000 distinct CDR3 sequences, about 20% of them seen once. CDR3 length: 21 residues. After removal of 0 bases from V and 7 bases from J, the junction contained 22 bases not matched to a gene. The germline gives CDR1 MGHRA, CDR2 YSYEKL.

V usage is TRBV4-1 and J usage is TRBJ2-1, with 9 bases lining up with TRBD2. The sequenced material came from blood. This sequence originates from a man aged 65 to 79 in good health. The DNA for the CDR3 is TGCGCCAGCAGCCAAGATGCGGCAGGGAGGGTAGCGGGGGAATATAAGAATGAGCAGTTCTTC. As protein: CASSQDAAGRVAGEYKNEQFF.